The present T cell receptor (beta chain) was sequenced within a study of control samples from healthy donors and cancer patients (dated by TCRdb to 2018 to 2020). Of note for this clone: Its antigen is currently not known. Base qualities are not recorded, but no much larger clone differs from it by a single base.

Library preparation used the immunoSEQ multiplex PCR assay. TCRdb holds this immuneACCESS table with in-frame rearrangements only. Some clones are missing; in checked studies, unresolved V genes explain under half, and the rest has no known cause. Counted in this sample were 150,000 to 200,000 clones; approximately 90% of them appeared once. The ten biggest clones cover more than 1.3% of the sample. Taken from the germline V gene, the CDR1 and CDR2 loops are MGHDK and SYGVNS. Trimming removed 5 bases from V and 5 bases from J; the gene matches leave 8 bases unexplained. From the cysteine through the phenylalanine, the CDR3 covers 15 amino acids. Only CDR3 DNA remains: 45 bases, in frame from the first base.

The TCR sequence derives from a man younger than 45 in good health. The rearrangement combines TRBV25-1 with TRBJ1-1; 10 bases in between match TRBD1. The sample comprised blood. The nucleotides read TGTGCCAGCAGTATATCGACAGGGGGCGGGACTGAAGCTTTCTTT. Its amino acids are CASSISTGGGTEAFF.